The present T cell receptor (beta chain) was sequenced within a study of cytomegalovirus exposure and HLA in healthy donors. Study-wide context: T cells numbering about 179 million yielded some 100 million unique TCR beta sequences in an earlier analysis.

The germline V gene has CDR1 LNHDA and CDR2 SQIVND (reference sequence). After removal of 4 bases from V and 1 base from J, the junction contained 5 bases not matched to a gene. The CDR3 runs to 16 residues. About this clone: What it recognizes is unknown.

The study ran its PCR with 60 Vbeta and 13 Jbeta primers. The data were produced by immunoSEQ multiplex PCR, yet TCRdb's version contains in-frame clones alone and is incomplete. The data hold approximately 190,000 clones, with 77% observed a single time. Overall study findings and caveats: In vitro confirmation showed a few CMV-associated chains to be CMV antigen specific. Later analysis found that TCR beta chains associated with HLA were more clonally expanded than other, equally common chains.

The sample comprised PBMCs. This TCR was recovered from a young woman in good health and CMV-seropositive. This chain connects TRBV19 to TRBJ2-3; 10 nucleotides match TRBD1. The CDR3 DNA is TGTGCCAGTAGTAGCGGGACAGGGGTACGCACAGATACGCAGTATTTT. Translated, it gives CASSSGTGVRTDTQYF.